This T cell receptor beta chain was sequenced in a study of post-analysis software for immune sequencing data. In regard to this clonotype: Antigen specificity is unknown.

V was clipped by 5 bases and J by 1 base; unmatched bases: 8. This CDR3 comprises 16 residues. The germline V gene encodes CDR1 MNHEY and CDR2 SVGEGT. TCR beta libraries were prepared from cDNA with unique molecular identifiers. A single record per CDR3 protein comes from TCRdb applying MiXCR to the PCR reads. The sample yields approximately 630,000 distinct CDR3 sequences, approximately 59% seen once. Study-wide results and caveats: Elevated frequency relative to controls characterized 4 or 5 TRBV segments in patients, TRBV5-6, TRBV5-1 and TRBV20-1 among them.

This chain uses TRBV6-2 or TRBV6-3 with TRBJ2-1; 7 positions agree with TRBD1. The sequenced sample consisted of blood. The source is a girl aged 2-10 years with multiple sclerosis. The CDR3 spells CASSPLHRGSYNEQFF. CDR3 in DNA: TGTGCCAGCAGTCCCCTTCACAGGGGATCCTACAATGAGCAGTTCTTC.